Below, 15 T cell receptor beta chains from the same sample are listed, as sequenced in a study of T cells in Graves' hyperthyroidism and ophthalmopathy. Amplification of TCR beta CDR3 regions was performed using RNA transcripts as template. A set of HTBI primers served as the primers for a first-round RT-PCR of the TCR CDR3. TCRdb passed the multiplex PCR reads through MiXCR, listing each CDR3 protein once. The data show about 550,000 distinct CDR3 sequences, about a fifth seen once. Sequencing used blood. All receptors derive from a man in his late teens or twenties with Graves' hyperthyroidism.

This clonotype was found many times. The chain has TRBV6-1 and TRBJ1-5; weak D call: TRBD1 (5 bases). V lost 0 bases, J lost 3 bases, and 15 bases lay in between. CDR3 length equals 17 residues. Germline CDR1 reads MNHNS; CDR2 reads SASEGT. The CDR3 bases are TGTGCCAGCAGTGAAGCCGCTACCGGGACCCTCAATCAGCCCCAGCATTTT. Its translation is CASSEAATGTLNQPQHF.

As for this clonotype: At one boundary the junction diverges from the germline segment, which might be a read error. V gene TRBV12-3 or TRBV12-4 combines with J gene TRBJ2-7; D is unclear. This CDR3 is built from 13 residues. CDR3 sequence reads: CASNLYEVDELYF. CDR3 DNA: TGTGCCAGCAATTTATATGAGGTGGACGAGCTGTACTTC.

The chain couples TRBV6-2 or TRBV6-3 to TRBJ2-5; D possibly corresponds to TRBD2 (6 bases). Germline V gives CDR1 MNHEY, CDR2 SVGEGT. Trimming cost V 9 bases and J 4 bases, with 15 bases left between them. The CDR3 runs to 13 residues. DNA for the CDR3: TGTGCCAGTCAGGAGGGAGAGAGAGAGACCCAGTACTTC. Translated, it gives CASQEGERETQYF.

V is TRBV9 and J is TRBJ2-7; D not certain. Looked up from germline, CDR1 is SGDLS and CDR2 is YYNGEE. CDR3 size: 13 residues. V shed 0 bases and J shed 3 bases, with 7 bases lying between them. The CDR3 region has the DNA TGTGCCAGCAGCGTAGCGGATCTCTACGAGCAGTACTTC. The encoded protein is CASSVADLYEQYF.

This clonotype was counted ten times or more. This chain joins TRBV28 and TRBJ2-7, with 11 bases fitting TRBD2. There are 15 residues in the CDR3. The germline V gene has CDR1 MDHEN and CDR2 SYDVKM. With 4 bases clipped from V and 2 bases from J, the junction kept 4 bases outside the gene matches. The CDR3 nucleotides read TGTGCCAGCAGTTCTAGCGGGAGGCCCACCTACGAGCAGTACTTC. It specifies CASSSSGRPTYEQYF.

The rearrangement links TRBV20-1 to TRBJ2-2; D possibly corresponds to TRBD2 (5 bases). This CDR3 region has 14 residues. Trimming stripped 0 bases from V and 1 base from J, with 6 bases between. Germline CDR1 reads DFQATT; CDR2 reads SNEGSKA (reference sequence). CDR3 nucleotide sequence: TGCAGTGCTAGAGATGGGAGGAACACCGGGGAGCTGTTTTTT. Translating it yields CSARDGRNTGELFF.

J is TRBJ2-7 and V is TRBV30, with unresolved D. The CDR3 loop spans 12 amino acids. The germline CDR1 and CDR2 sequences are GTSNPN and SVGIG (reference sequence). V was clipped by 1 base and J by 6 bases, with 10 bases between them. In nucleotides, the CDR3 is TGTGCCTGGAGTGACGGCTACGCCGAGCAGTACTTC. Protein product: CAWSDGYAEQYF. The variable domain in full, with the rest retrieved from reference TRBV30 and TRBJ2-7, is SQTIHQWPATLVQPVGSPLSLECTVEGTSNPNLYWYRQAAGRGLQLLFYSVGIGQISSEVPQNLSASRPQDRQFILSSKKLLLSDSGFYLCAWSDGYAEQYFGPGTRLTVT.

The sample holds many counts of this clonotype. The CDR3 region has the DNA TGCGCCAGCAGCCGAGCACAGGGAGGGACTGAAGCTTTCTTT. This codes for CASSRAQGGTEAFF. The chain links TRBV4-1 to TRBJ1-1; the D gene is possibly TRBD1 (6 bases). This CDR3 comprises 14 residues. In germline, CDR1 is MGHRA, CDR2 YSYEKL. Trimming shortened V by 4 bases and J by 5 bases, and 14 bases separated the two germline ends.

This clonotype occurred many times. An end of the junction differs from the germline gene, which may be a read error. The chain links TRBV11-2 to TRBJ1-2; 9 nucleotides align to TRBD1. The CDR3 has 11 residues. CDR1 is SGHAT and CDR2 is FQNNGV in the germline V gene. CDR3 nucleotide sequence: TGTGCCAGCAGCCTAATGGGACAGGGTGCCTTC. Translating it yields CASSLMGQGAF.

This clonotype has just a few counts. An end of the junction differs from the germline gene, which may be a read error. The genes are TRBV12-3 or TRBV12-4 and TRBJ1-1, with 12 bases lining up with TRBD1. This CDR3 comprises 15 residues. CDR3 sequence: CASRGTGGMGTEAFF. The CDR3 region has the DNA TGCGCCAGCAGGGGGACAGGGGGCATGGGCACTGAAGCTTTCTTT.

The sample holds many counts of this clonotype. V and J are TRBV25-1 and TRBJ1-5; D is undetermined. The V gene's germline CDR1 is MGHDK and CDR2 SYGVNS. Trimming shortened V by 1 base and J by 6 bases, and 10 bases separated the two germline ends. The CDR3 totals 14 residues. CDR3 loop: CASSESGSAQPQHF. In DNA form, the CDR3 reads TGTGCCAGCAGTGAATCGGGGTCCGCTCAGCCCCAGCATTTT. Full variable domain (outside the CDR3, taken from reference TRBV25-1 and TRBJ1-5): EADIYQTPRYLVIGTGKKITLECSQTMGHDKMYWYQQDPGMELHLIHYSYGVNSTEKGDLSSESTVSRIRTEHFPLTLESARPSHTSQYLCASSESGSAQPQHFGDGTRLSIL.

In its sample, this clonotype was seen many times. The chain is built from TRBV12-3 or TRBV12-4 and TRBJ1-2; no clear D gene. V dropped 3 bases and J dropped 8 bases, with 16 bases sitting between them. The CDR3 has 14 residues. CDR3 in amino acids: CASSFPQIVVGYTF. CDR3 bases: TGTGCCAGCAGTTTCCCCCAGATCGTCGTCGGCTACACCTTC.

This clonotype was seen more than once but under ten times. This CDR3 is CASSGFLHTEAFF. In DNA form, the CDR3 reads TGTGCCAGTAGTGGGTTTTTGCACACTGAAGCTTTCTTT. The chain uses TRBV19 and TRBJ1-1; D is uncertain. Trimming pared 5 bases from V and 3 bases from J, leaving 10 bases between. The germline V gene has CDR1 LNHDA and CDR2 SQIVND (reference sequence). The CDR3 runs to 13 residues. The full variable domain, rest sourced from reference TRBV19 and TRBJ1-1, is DGGITQSPKYLFRKEGQNVTLSCEQNLNHDAMYWYRQDPGQGLRLIYYSQIVNDFQKGDIAEGYSVSREKKESFPLTVTSAQKNPTAFYLCASSGFLHTEAFFGQGTRLTVV.

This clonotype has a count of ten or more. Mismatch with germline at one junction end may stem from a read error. As DNA, the CDR3 is TGCGCCAGCGGGGACGGACAAGGGGCCTATGGCTACACCTTC. Its protein product is CASGDGQGAYGYTF. The genes are TRBV5-8 and TRBJ1-2; D is perhaps TRBD1 (5 bases). This CDR3 comprises 14 residues. Germline V lookup: CDR1 SGHTS, CDR2 YDEGEE.

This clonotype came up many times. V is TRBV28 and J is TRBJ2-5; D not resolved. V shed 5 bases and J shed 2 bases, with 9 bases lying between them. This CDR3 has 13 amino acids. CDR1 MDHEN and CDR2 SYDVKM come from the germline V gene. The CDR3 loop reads CASSPGAQETQYF. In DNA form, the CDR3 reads TGTGCCAGCAGTCCAGGAGCTCAAGAGACCCAGTACTTC.